This entry is about one T cell receptor (beta chain). Its antigen remains unknown. Here immunoSEQ multiplex PCR was the method, and the copy in TCRdb shows in-frame clones only, minus some. The sample includes approximately 280,000 clones, 65% to 90% of them seen just once. This entry comes from a study of cytomegalovirus exposure and HLA in healthy donors. Overall study results and limits: Within the 100 to 150 validation repertoires, first-cohort TCR clusters tended to co-occur, according to a later analysis. A few chains linked to CMV were shown in vitro to be specific for CMV antigens.

Germline values: CDR1 SGHTA, CDR2 FQGNSA. The CDR3 contains 14 residues. V lost 2 bases, J lost 4 bases, and 8 bases lay in between. Separate from the roughly 700-subject first cohort was the approximately 120-subject validation cohort, to which the donors belonged. The genes are TRBV7-2 and TRBJ2-2; D unclear. This TCR was sampled from a woman under 30 in good health and CMV-seronegative. Sequenced: PBMCs. The CDR3 coding sequence is TGTGCCAGCAGCTTATGGCTGGTCACCGGGGAGCTGTTTTTT. It codes for CASSLWLVTGELFF. The variable domain in full, completed from reference TRBV7-2 and TRBJ2-2, reads GAGVSQSPSNKVTEKGKDVELRCDPISGHTALYWYRQSLGQGLEFLIYFQGNSAPDKSGLPSDRFSAERTGGSVSTLTIQRTQQEDSAVYLCASSLWLVTGELFFGEGSRLTVL.